This T cell receptor beta chain was captured in a study of control samples from healthy donors and cancer patients. Repertoires were generated with immunoSEQ multiplex PCR, while TCRdb's copy carries only in-frame clones and drops some. The data hold over 75,000 clones, with 91% observed a single time. This receptor was identified in a young man in good health. Material for sequencing was blood.

The CDR3 bases are TGTGCCACCAGCAGAGACCCGACCGGGGCCTACAATGAGCAGTTCTTC. It is translated as CATSRDPTGAYNEQFF. The chain joins TRBV15 to TRBJ2-1, with D perhaps TRBD2 (5 bases). Trimming stripped 0 bases from V and 2 bases from J, with 11 bases between. The CDR3 covers 16 residues. CDR1 LNHNV and CDR2 YYDKDF come from the germline V gene (reference sequence).